The clone carrying this T cell receptor beta chain came up a few times. Its cognate antigen is unknown. Amplification used 60 Vbeta primers and 13 Jbeta primers. In the source study's methods: There were 70 million to 95 million unique TCR beta chains by a later count, and 10 million to 12 million of them were shared. The assay was immunoSEQ multiplex PCR, and TCRdb's table has in-frame clones only and misses some. The V and J calls and clone size come from that table; D and trimming were worked out from the DNA. The sample has about 82,000 clones; 90% are singletons. The data were obtained in a study of cytomegalovirus exposure and HLA in healthy donors. Broader study findings: Information on immune exposure was restricted to one variable (CMV serostatus).

What was sequenced was PBMCs. The source is a man aged 18-30 years in good health and CMV-seronegative.

The CDR3 coding sequence is TGTGCCAGCCACAATCCCGGGACAATCTTGAACACTGAAGCTTTCTTT. It yields the protein CASHNPGTILNTEAFF. The genes are TRBV5-5 and TRBJ1-1, with D perhaps matching TRBD1 (6 bases). V was trimmed by 7 bases and J by 0 bases, leaving 19 bases between them. In germline, CDR1 is SGHKS, CDR2 YYEKEE (reference sequence). The length of the CDR3 is 16 residues.